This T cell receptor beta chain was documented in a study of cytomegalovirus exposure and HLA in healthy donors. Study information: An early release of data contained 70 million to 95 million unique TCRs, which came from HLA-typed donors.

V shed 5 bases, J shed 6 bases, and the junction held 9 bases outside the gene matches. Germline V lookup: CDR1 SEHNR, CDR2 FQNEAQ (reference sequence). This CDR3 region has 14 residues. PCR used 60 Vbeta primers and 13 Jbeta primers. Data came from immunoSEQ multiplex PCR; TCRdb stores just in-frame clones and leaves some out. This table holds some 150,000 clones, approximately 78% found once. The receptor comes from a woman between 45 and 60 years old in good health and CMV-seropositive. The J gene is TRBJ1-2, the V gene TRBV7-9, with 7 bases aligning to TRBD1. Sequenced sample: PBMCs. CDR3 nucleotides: TGTGCCAGCAGCGGAACCGGGACAGAGGATGGCTACACCTTC. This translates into CASSGTGTEDGYTF.